This T cell receptor (beta chain) was sequenced in a study of control samples from healthy donors and cancer patients. The J segment lost 2 bases and the V segment lost 4 bases, leaving 9 bases of the junction unmatched. Germline V gene lookup returns CDR1 KGHDR and CDR2 SFDVKD. The CDR3 extends over 18 amino acids. Produced via immunoSEQ multiplex PCR; TCRdb's table is partial and in-frame only. This table holds about 57,000 clones, around 94% found once. The specimen sequenced was blood. The TCR sequence derives from a man younger than 45 in good health. The rearrangement uses TRBV24-1 and TRBJ2-2; TRBD1 aligns across 10 bases. The CDR3 here is CATSDPTGGPINTGELFF. As DNA, the CDR3 is TGTGCCACCAGTGACCCGACAGGGGGCCCTATAAACACCGGGGAGCTGTTTTTT.